This record covers a single T cell receptor (beta chain). This CDR3 is built from 15 residues. This entry comes from a study of OX40 agonist ivuxolimab in advanced cancers. Here immunoSEQ multiplex PCR was the method, and the copy in TCRdb shows in-frame clones only, minus some. The sample lists 30,000 to 45,000 clones; around 87% were seen once. The sequencing used CD4+ or CD8+ T cells sorted from blood, collected in a trial of the OX40 agonist ivuxolimab. The clonotype comes from an adult with an advanced solid tumor such as melanoma, head and neck, liver or kidney cancer. The rearrangement uses TRBV21-1 and TRBJ2-2; TRBD1 is the table's D call and was not checked against the DNA. TRBV21-1 is a recognized pseudogene. The CDR3, as DNA: TGTGCCAGCAGCAAAGGTAGGGACATCACCGGGGAGCTGTTTTTT. It specifies CASSKGRDITGELFF.